What follows are 3 T cell receptor beta chains derived from one specimen sequenced in a study of blood T cell repertoires in COVID-19 (dated by TCRdb to the early 2020s). The library was obtained by the immunoSEQ multiplex PCR assay. This immuneACCESS table, as held by TCRdb, lists in-frame sequences with V and J called but not all clones. Of the missing ones, under half trace to an unresolved V gene in checked studies; the others have no known cause. In all, the sample holds about 130,000 clones, and about 86% of those were seen once. The biggest ten clones account for 2% to 2.5% of the sample. The specimen was PBMCs or T cells enriched from blood (not recorded which). The receptors were sampled from a man in his forties or fifties with acute COVID-19.

V usage is TRBV19 and J usage is TRBJ1-3, with TRBD1 identical over 10 bases. Germline V CDR1 and CDR2: LNHDA, SQIVND (reference sequence). Trimming removed 2 bases from V and 4 bases from J; junction bases left unmatched: 8. The CDR3 loop spans 17 amino acids. The DNA for the CDR3 is TGTGCCAGTAGTATACGGACAGGGGGATCATCGGGAAACACCATATATTTT. The encoded protein is CASSIRTGGSSGNTIYF.

In its sample, this clone was seen once. V and J are TRBV7-6 and TRBJ2-7, with a tentative D call TRBD1 (5 bases). Germline lookup yields CDR1 SGHVS and CDR2 FNYEAQ. Between the trimmed V and J ends, which lost 2 bases and 2 bases, there was a span of 13 bases. The CDR3 has 15 residues. CDR3 DNA sequence: TGTGCCAGCAGCTTAAGTCCTGACAGTACCTACGAGCAGTACTTC. Its protein product is CASSLSPDSTYEQYF.

The genes are TRBV5-4 and TRBJ1-2; 9 positions match TRBD1. CDR1 and CDR2 (germline): SGHNT, YYREEE (reference sequence). This CDR3 has 17 residues. V lost 4 bases and J lost 4; bases outside the gene matches: 14. This chain's CDR3 is CASSPSGTGIARYGYTF. Here the CDR3 DNA reads TGTGCCAGCAGCCCCTCCGGGACAGGGATAGCCCGCTATGGCTACACCTTC.